This T cell receptor beta chain was sequenced for a study of Graves' ophthalmopathy and Graves' hyperthyroidism. Per germline, CDR1 LNHDA and CDR2 SQIVND (reference sequence). The CDR3 sequence is 14 residues long. A remark on this clonotype: An end of the junction does not agree with germline; a read error may underlie this.

RNA transcripts provided the template for amplifying TCR beta CDR3 regions. RT-PCR with HTBI primers came first, then second-round multiplex PCR. TCRdb called the multiplex PCR reads again in MiXCR, with one record for every CDR3 protein. Seen here are almost 750,000 distinct CDR3 sequences, around 40% observed once, and the top ten hold approximately 46%. The source material was peripheral blood. The chain employs TRBV19 and TRBJ2-2, with D unclear. The source of this sequence is an adult man with Graves' ophthalmopathy. The CDR3 bases are TGTGCCAGTAGTATCACGTGGAACACTGGGGAGCTGTTTTTT. Its protein is CASSITWNTGELFF.